The TCR beta chain under discussion was sequenced for a study of OX40 agonist ivuxolimab in advanced cancers. Study in general: At doses from 0.01 to 10 mg/kg, patients were given intravenous ivuxolimab every 2 weeks. Head and neck, renal cell, melanoma or hepatocellular carcinoma were the cancers that dose-escalation patients had. Study-level points and caveats: Undetermined was the antigen specificity of the expanded peripheral T cells.

The method was immunoSEQ multiplex PCR; TCRdb's version includes in-frame clones alone and lacks a portion of them. The data show approximately 40,000 clones, 92% seen once. This clone was detected once. The antigen is not known. Patients with a history of autoimmune disease or on systemic immunosuppression were excluded. Per germline, CDR1 SGHNT and CDR2 YYREEE (reference sequence). V was pared by 0 bases and J by 0 bases, with 13 bases between. The length of the CDR3 is 18 residues. V and J are TRBV5-4 and TRBJ2-6, with D perhaps matching TRBD1 (6 bases). Sample: CD4+ or CD8+ T cells sorted from blood, taken in a trial of the OX40 agonist ivuxolimab. The clonotype originates from an adult with an advanced solid tumor such as melanoma, head and neck, liver or kidney cancer. CDR3: CASSLGTVLHSGANVLTF. The CDR3 DNA sequence: TGTGCCAGCAGCTTGGGGACAGTCCTCCACTCTGGGGCCAACGTCCTGACTTTC.